These T cell receptor beta chains were read from a single sample in a study of technical replicates of blood from four donors. The data were produced by immunoSEQ multiplex PCR, yet TCRdb's version contains in-frame clones alone and is incomplete. The data show over 60,000 clones, with 93% seen just once and 0.25% to 0.3% held by the top ten. Sequenced material: T cells isolated from PBMCs. These receptors were taken from a human donor in good health. Both conserved end residues are part of each CDR3. A D gene is named only where the DNA matches it firmly. Clone size is given for some rows only: seen once, a few or many times, or a class if the clone is expanded.

cdr3_nt | cdr3_aa | j_call | d_call | clone_size | v_call
TGTGCCAGCAGCATAGCCGGGACAGGGAAGGACTATGGCTACACCTTC | CASSIAGTGKDYGYTF | TRBJ1-2 | TRBD1 | NA | TRBV7-3
TGTGCCAGCAGTTACTTGGGACAGGGGCCCAACACTGAAGCTTTCTTT | CASSYLGQGPNTEAFF | TRBJ1-1 | TRBD1 | NA | TRBV6-5
TGTGCCAGCACTTTCGCGGACAGGGGGCGGGCTGAAGCTTTCTTT | CASTFADRGRAEAFF | TRBJ1-1 | TRBD1 | NA | TRBV28
TGTGCCAGCAGCCCGGGACAGGGGAGAAATGAGCAGTTCTTC | CASSPGQGRNEQFF | TRBJ2-1 | TRBD1 | NA | TRBV6-1
TGCAGCGTGAGGACAGCGACCTACGAGCAGTACTTC | CSVRTATYEQYF | TRBJ2-7 | NA | NA | TRBV29-1
TGTGCCAGCAGCCCGCCAGCGGGGGGTATTTCAGATACGCAGTATTTT | CASSPPAGGISDTQYF | TRBJ2-3 | TRBD2 | once | TRBV9
TGTGCCAGCAGCCGATACAGGGGGGACACCTTTAAGCCCCAGCATTTT | CASSRYRGDTFKPQHF | TRBJ1-5 | TRBD1 | NA | TRBV4-2
TGTGCCAGCAGCCTATGGGGCGACTATGGCTACACCTTC | CASSLWGDYGYTF | TRBJ1-2 | NA | NA | TRBV28
TGTGCCAGCAGTCCCAGGGGGCTCTATGGCTACACCTTC | CASSPRGLYGYTF | TRBJ1-2 | TRBD1 | once | TRBV2
TGCGCCAGCAGCTTTCTAGCGGGAGCAGGGGCAGATACGCAGTATTTT | CASSFLAGAGADTQYF | TRBJ2-3 | TRBD2 | NA | TRBV5-1
TGTGCCAGCAGGGAACGAGGGCTTTACGAGCAGTACTTC | CASRERGLYEQYF | TRBJ2-7 | NA | NA | TRBV11-3
TGTGCCAGCAGTGATCTCGAGCTAGCGGGTTTACAAGAGACCCAGTACTTC | CASSDLELAGLQETQYF | TRBJ2-5 | TRBD2 | few | TRBV2
TGCGCCAGCAGTGAGTCGGGACAGGGGGCTTCCTACGAGCAGTACTTC | CASSESGQGASYEQYF | TRBJ2-7 | TRBD1 | NA | TRBV10-1
TGTGCCAGCAGCCACCGTCGACAGGGTTTTATGGAGACCCAGTACTTC | CASSHRRQGFMETQYF | TRBJ2-5 | TRBD1 | NA | TRBV7-6
TGTGCCAGCAGCCCCCGGACAGCCGGCGTCTACGAGCAGTACTTC | CASSPRTAGVYEQYF | TRBJ2-7 | NA | once | TRBV7-2
TGTGCCACCAGACAGGGGCCATCCTACGAGCAGTACTTC | CATRQGPSYEQYF | TRBJ2-7 | TRBD1 | NA | TRBV2
TGTGCCAGCAGCCCCCACAGGGCTGGAGCCAAAAACATTCAGTACTTC | CASSPHRAGAKNIQYF | TRBJ2-4 | NA | NA | TRBV14
TGTGCCAGCAGTCAGGGGTCGGTAGCCTACGAGCAGTACTTC | CASSQGSVAYEQYF | TRBJ2-7 | NA | NA | TRBV27
TGCGCCAGCAGGTATAGTCCGGCGAACACCGGGGAGCTGTTTTTT | CASRYSPANTGELFF | TRBJ2-2 | NA | NA | TRBV10-2
TGTGCCAGCAGCAGCGGGAGGGTTTATAACGAGCAGTACTTC | CASSSGRVYNEQYF | TRBJ2-7 | TRBD2 | NA | TRBV7-2
TGTGCCAGCAGCGTATCAGGGGGGACCTACGAGCAGTACTTC | CASSVSGGTYEQYF | TRBJ2-7 | NA | NA | TRBV9
TGCGCCAGCAGCTTGCCAGGATCAGGCACCGGGGAGCTGTTTTTT | CASSLPGSGTGELFF | TRBJ2-2 | NA | NA | TRBV5-1
TGTGCCAGCGCGACTAGCGGGCTCGACGAGCAGTACTTC | CASATSGLDEQYF | TRBJ2-7 | TRBD2 | NA | TRBV14
TGTGCCAGCAGCCCGACAGGGAACACCGGGGAGCTGTTTTTT | CASSPTGNTGELFF | TRBJ2-2 | NA | NA | TRBV6-6
TGTGCCAGCAGCTCCGCAGGGGAGGGGGGCACTGGCTACACCTTC | CASSSAGEGGTGYTF | TRBJ1-2 | NA | NA | TRBV5-4
TGTGCCAGCAGCAGCGACACAGATACGCAGTATTTT | CASSSDTDTQYF | TRBJ2-3 | NA | NA | TRBV5-4
TGCAGCGTTGCCCCTACTAGCGGGAGCACAGATACGCAGTATTTT | CSVAPTSGSTDTQYF | TRBJ2-3 | TRBD2 | NA | TRBV29-1
TGTGCCAGCAGCCTGACAGGGGGCGATGGCTACACCTTC | CASSLTGGDGYTF | TRBJ1-2 | TRBD1 | once | TRBV6-5
TGCGCCAGCAGCTTGGGGGGCGGGGGCGCAGATACGCAGTATTTT | CASSLGGGGADTQYF | TRBJ2-3 | NA | NA | TRBV5-1
TGTGCCAGCAGCTTAGATATGGGACTAGGGTCCGGGGAGCTGTTTTTT | CASSLDMGLGSGELFF | TRBJ2-2 | TRBD2 | NA | TRBV11-3
TGTGCCAGCAGCGTAGTAGCGGGGGGGCACAATGAGCAGTTCTTC | CASSVVAGGHNEQFF | TRBJ2-1 | TRBD2 | NA | TRBV9
TGTGCCAGCAGCGAGGGACTAGCGGGTTACTACGAGCAGTACTTC | CASSEGLAGYYEQYF | TRBJ2-7 | TRBD2 | NA | TRBV7-9
TGTGCCAGCAGGTCGGGGTACTCCTACGAGCAGTACTTC | CASRSGYSYEQYF | TRBJ2-7 | NA | NA | TRBV6-1
TGTGCCAGCAGCTTAAATCCCCCCGGAGCTGGCTACACCTTC | CASSLNPPGAGYTF | TRBJ1-2 | NA | NA | TRBV7-9
TGTGCCAGCAATGGCGGCAGATCTAGCAATCAGCCCCAGCATTTT | CASNGGRSSNQPQHF | TRBJ1-5 | NA | NA | TRBV6-1
TGTGCCAGCGGAGGGCAGGGCCCCACCACAGATACGCAGTATTTT | CASGGQGPTTDTQYF | TRBJ2-3 | NA | NA | TRBV21-1
TGTGCCAGCAGCGCTTCCGGGACAGGAGCCTACGAGCAGTACTTC | CASSASGTGAYEQYF | TRBJ2-7 | TRBD1 | NA | TRBV11-3
TGTGCCAGCAGTGCTAGCGGTTTTTCCTACGAGCAGTACTTC | CASSASGFSYEQYF | TRBJ2-7 | TRBD2 | NA | TRBV6-5
TGTGCCAGCAGTTACCCGGGCAGGGACGAGCAGTACTTC | CASSYPGRDEQYF | TRBJ2-7 | NA | NA | TRBV6-5
TGCGCCAGCAGGCAGGGCCACGAGCAGTACTTC | CASRQGHEQYF | TRBJ2-7 | NA | NA | TRBV10-2
TGTGCCAGCAGCTTGCTAGGCGGTGGCGGGGAGCTGTTTTTT | CASSLLGGGGELFF | TRBJ2-2 | NA | NA | TRBV11-3
TGTGCCAGCAGTGAACCTAATCACTACGAGCAGTACTTC | CASSEPNHYEQYF | TRBJ2-7 | NA | once | TRBV2
TGTGCCAGCAGTGAACCCCTTGGGGCGGGAGAGGGGAGGCAGTTCTTC | CASSEPLGAGEGRQFF | TRBJ2-1 | TRBD2 | NA | TRBV6-1
TGCGCCAGCAGCCAAACGACAGGGGTTGGAAACACCATATATTTT | CASSQTTGVGNTIYF | TRBJ1-3 | TRBD1 | NA | TRBV4-1
TGTGCCAGCAGCCCCCGGACTAGCGGGACCAATGAGCAGTTCTTC | CASSPRTSGTNEQFF | TRBJ2-1 | TRBD2 | NA | TRBV7-9
TGTGCCTGGAGTGTCCCCCCAGCGGGAATAGAGCAGTTCTTC | CAWSVPPAGIEQFF | TRBJ2-1 | TRBD2 | NA | TRBV30
TGTGCCAGCACCCCCCGAGGCGGGTACACAGATACGCAGTATTTT | CASTPRGGYTDTQYF | TRBJ2-3 | NA | NA | TRBV2